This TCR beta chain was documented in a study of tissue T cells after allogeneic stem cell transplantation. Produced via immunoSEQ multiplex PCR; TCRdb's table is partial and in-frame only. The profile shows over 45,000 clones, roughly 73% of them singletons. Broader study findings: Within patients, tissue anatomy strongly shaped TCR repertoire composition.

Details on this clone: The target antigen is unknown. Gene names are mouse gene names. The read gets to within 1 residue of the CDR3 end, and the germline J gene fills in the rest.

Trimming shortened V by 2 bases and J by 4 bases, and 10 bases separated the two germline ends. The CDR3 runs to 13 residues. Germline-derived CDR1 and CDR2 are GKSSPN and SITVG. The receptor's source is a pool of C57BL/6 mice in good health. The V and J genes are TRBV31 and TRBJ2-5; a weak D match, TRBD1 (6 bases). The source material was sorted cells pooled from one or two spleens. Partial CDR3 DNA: TGTGCCTGGAGTTTCCGGGACAAAGACACCCAGTAC. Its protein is CAWSFRDKDTQY. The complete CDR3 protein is CAWSFRDKDTQYF.